This entry describes one T cell receptor beta chain. The data are from a study of T cell responses to AZD1222 COVID-19 vaccine. Clones were sequenced by immunoSEQ multiplex PCR, and TCRdb holds only the in-frame ones, with some missing. The data contain more than 150,000 clones, around 95% of them singletons. The sample in question was peripheral blood, obtained on day 0 of AZD1222 vaccination. The sequence was collected from an adult in good health.

The CDR3 DNA reads as TGTGCCACCGCATCCCAAACCAGCGGGAGGTTTTACGAGCAGTACTTC. Encoded protein: CATASQTSGRFYEQYF. The genes are TRBV6-6 and TRBJ2-7, with 9 bases fitting TRBD2. J lost 4 bases, V lost 10 bases, and 17 bases had no gene match. CDR1 is MNHNY, CDR2 SVGAGI, per germline (reference sequence). CDR3 length equals 16 residues.